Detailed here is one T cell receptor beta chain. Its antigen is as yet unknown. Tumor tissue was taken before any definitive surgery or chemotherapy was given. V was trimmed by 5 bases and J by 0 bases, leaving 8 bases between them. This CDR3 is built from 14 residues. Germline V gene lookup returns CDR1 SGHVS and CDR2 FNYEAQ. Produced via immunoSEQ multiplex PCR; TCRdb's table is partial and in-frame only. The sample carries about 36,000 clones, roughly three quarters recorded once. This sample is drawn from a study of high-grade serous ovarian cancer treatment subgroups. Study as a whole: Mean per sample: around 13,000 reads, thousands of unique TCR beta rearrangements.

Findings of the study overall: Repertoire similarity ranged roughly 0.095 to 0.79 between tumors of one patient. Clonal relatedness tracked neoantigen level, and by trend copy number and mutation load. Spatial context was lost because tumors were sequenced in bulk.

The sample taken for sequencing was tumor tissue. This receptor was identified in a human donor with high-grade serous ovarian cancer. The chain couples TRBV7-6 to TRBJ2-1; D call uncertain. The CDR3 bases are TGTGCCAGCAGCCCCGGAAGCTCCTACAATGAGCAGTTCTTC. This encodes CASSPGSSYNEQFF.